The present entry profiles one T cell receptor beta chain with its context. This CDR3 has 13 amino acids. Trimming cost V 1 base and J 2 bases, with 4 bases left between them. Germline CDR1 reads MNHEY; CDR2 reads SMNVEV (reference sequence). The data stem from a study of T cell changes during pregnancy in multiple sclerosis. Profiling relied on immunoSEQ multiplex PCR, and the TCRdb table lists in-frame clones only, not all of them. This repertoire shows about 100,000 clones, 92% found once; its top ten account for about 1.8%. This chain uses TRBV27 with TRBJ2-3; D is ambiguous. This TCR was sampled from a female donor with multiple sclerosis, enrolled in a pregnancy study. The material was peripheral blood, obtained after pregnancy. The CDR3 protein is CASSLWATDTQYF. CDR3 sequence (DNA): TGTGCCAGCAGTTTATGGGCCACAGATACGCAGTATTTT.